The next 18 T cell receptor beta chains were all read from a single sample in a study of T cell clonality in common variable immunodeficiency. TCRdb keeps only in-frame clones here, not all; method: immunoSEQ multiplex PCR. Altogether around 40,000 clones were found in the sample, and no singletons occur. Source material: peripheral blood mononuclear cells. These receptors were taken from a person aged 18 to 70 in good health.

This clone was seen a few times. The read finishes 3 residues shy of the CDR3 end, and the germline J gene is used to complete it. The chain couples TRBV19 to TRBJ1-1; tentatively, D is TRBD1 (5 bases). The CDR3 runs to 15 residues. Trimming took 3 bases from V and 0 from J, leaving 11 bases between them. The germline V gene encodes CDR1 LNHDA and CDR2 SQIVND (reference sequence). The sequenced CDR3 bases are TGTGCCAGTAGTATTTCGGACACCTTGAACACTGAA. This gives the protein CASSISDTLNTE. The full CDR3 sequence reads CASSISDTLNTEAFF.

This clone was detected many times. Read coverage stops 3 residues before the CDR3 terminus; the germline J gene supplies the remainder. The chain couples TRBV19 to TRBJ2-1, with 8 bases matching TRBD1. CDR1 is LNHDA and CDR2 is SQIVND in the germline V gene (reference sequence). Trimming took 4 bases from V and 2 from J; bases not matched to a gene: 4. This CDR3 has 15 residues. The CDR3 reads CASSTDRGPYNEQFF. CDR3 DNA, as far as it was read: TGTGCCAGTAGTACCGACAGGGGACCCTACAATGAG.

This clone came up many times. The read ends 3 residues early relative to the CDR3; the germline J gene fills the gap. This sequence joins TRBV19 and TRBJ1-1; TRBD1 aligns across 7 bases. V lost 7 bases, J lost 0 bases, and 5 bases stayed unmatched. Germline CDR1 and CDR2: LNHDA and SQIVND (reference sequence). This CDR3 contains 14 residues. The CDR3 protein is CASTTDRVNTEAFF. The covered CDR3 bases are TGTGCCAGTACCACCGACAGGGTGAACACTGAA. Looking up the rest from reference TRBV19 and TRBJ1-1 gives the full variable domain: DGGITQSPKYLFRKEGQNVTLSCEQNLNHDAMYWYRQDPGQGLRLIYYSQIVNDFQKGDIAEGYSVSREKKESFPLTVTSAQKNPTAFYLCASTTDRVNTEAFFGQGTRLTVV.

The table lists this clone with many counts. From the germline J gene comes the end of the CDR3, since the read stops 3 residues before it. This chain links TRBV20-1 with TRBJ1-5, with a possible D match to TRBD1 (6 bases). V lost 0 bases and J lost 0, with 21 bases in between. Germline CDR1 DFQATT, CDR2 SNEGSKA (reference sequence). This CDR3 comprises 19 residues. The sequenced CDR3 bases are TGCAGTGCTAGAGACCGAGCTACTACAGGGAGTTATAGCAATCAGCCC. Translation: CSARDRATTGSYSNQP. The CDR3 in its entirety is CSARDRATTGSYSNQPQHF.

This clone was seen ten or more times. Sequencing ends 3 residues short of the CDR3 end; the germline J gene provides the rest. The chain recombines TRBV20-1 with TRBJ2-2; 12 positions agree with TRBD2. Germline CDR1 DFQATT, CDR2 SNEGSKA (reference sequence). V shed 6 bases, J shed 8 bases, and the junction held 10 bases outside the gene matches. This CDR3 contains 15 residues. The CDR3 bases that were read are TGCAGTGCCGCTCGACTAGCGGGAGTGTCAGGGGAG. It translates to CSAARLAGVSGE. The entire CDR3 sequence reads CSAARLAGVSGELFF.

This clone turned up a few times. The junction and the germline gene differ at one end; a read error may be behind it. The read finishes 3 residues shy of the CDR3 end, and the germline J gene is used to complete it. Other nucleotide sequences in the sample specify the same CDR3. This chain links TRBV30 with TRBJ1-3; possibly TRBD1 for D (6 bases). CDR3 length: 14 residues. CDR1 is GTSNPN and CDR2 is SVGIG in the germline V gene (reference sequence). CDR3 amino acids: CAWRDRASGNTIYF. The covered CDR3 bases are TGTGCCTGGAGGGACAGAGCCTCTGGAAACACG.

This clone has at least ten counts. The read stops 3 residues short of the end of the CDR3; the missing end is completed from the germline J gene. This sequence joins TRBV14 and TRBJ2-2; possible D gene TRBD2, 6 bases. V lost 1 base to trimming and J lost 9 bases, with 15 bases between them. Germline V gene lookup returns CDR1 SGHDN and CDR2 FVKESK. The CDR3 extends over 15 amino acids. Partial CDR3 DNA: TGTGCCAGCAGCCAAGGACTAGAATTCGTCCGGGAG. Translation gives CASSQGLEFVRE. The full-length CDR3 reads as CASSQGLEFVRELFF.

There are many counts of this clone. The missing CDR3 end, 3 residues past where the read stops, is filled in from the germline J gene. V is TRBV10-1 and J is TRBJ2-2; tentative D call: TRBD1 (6 bases). Looked up from germline, CDR1 is WNHNN and CDR2 is SYGVQD (reference sequence). Trimming cost V 4 bases and J 2 bases, with 11 bases left between them. The CDR3 has 15 amino acids. The covered CDR3 bases are TGCGCCAGCAGTGGACAGGCCCCTAACACCGGGGAG. This sequence encodes CASSGQAPNTGE. The entire CDR3 protein reads CASSGQAPNTGELFF.

Note on this clone: Sequencing ends 3 residues short of the CDR3 end; the germline J gene provides the rest. The chain is built from TRBV23-1 and TRBJ2-3; 11 bases line up with TRBD1. TRBV23-1 is placed among ORFs of uncertain function. The CDR3 sequence is 14 residues long. CDR3 DNA (partial): TGCGCCAGCAGCCCGGACAGGGGGCGCCCCCCG. This codes for CASSPDRGRPP. The whole CDR3 protein reads CASSPDRGRPPQYF.

The table lists this clone with many counts. The missing CDR3 end, 3 residues past where the read stops, is filled in from the germline J gene. The V gene is TRBV6-1, the J gene TRBJ2-1; perhaps TRBD1 as D (5 bases). Trimming cost V 2 bases and J 6 bases, with 5 bases left between them. CDR1 is MNHNS and CDR2 is SASEGT in the germline V gene. The CDR3 has 12 residues. CDR3 sequence reads: CASSERGNEQFF. Incomplete CDR3 DNA: TGTGCCAGCAGTGAAAGGGGCAATGAG.

In this sample, this clone turned up many times. The CDR3 end falls 3 residues outside the read, so it is completed with the germline J gene. Other DNA sequences within the sample encode an identical CDR3. The V call is TRBV7-9, the J call TRBJ1-2; TRBD1 matches 9 bases. The CDR3 runs to 15 residues. V trimming: 3 bases; J trimming: 6 bases; junction bases outside the gene matches: 8. Per the germline V gene, CDR1 is SEHNR and CDR2 is FQNEAQ (reference sequence). The CDR3 DNA, read in part, is TGTGCCAGCAGCTTTTCCGGACAGGGGAGAAATGGC. The encoded protein is CASSFSGQGRNG. The full CDR3 is CASSFSGQGRNGYTF.

This clone came up many times. From the germline J gene comes the end of the CDR3, since the read stops 3 residues before it. V is TRBV11-2 and J is TRBJ2-5; 10 bases fit TRBD1. V trimming: 4 bases; J trimming: 5 bases; junction bases outside the gene matches: 7. The CDR3 is 15 residues long. Germline CDR1 SGHAT, CDR2 FQNNGV. CDR3 in amino acids: CASSSRQGAEETQYF. The CDR3 bases that were read are TGTGCCAGCAGCTCTCGACAGGGGGCGGAGGAGACC.

The table lists this clone with many counts. The sequence runs out 3 residues before the end of the CDR3; the remainder is reconstructed from the germline J gene. The chain uses TRBV7-2 and TRBJ2-3, with TRBD1 as a possible D gene (5 bases). The CDR3 is 14 residues long. The germline V and J ends were trimmed by 5 bases and 3 bases, with 12 bases remaining between them. Germline V gene lookup returns CDR1 SGHTA and CDR2 FQGNSA. Incomplete CDR3 DNA: TGTGCCAGCAGCATTCAGGGTTGGACAGATACG. Translating gives CASSIQGWTDT. The full CDR3 reads CASSIQGWTDTQYF.

This clone was picked up many times. The DNA ends 3 residues before the CDR3 does, and the rest of the CDR3 is filled in from the germline J gene. This chain links TRBV5-6 with TRBJ2-7, with D maybe TRBD1 (5 bases). The V gene lost 0 bases and the J gene lost 4 bases, with 8 bases spanning the gap. There are 13 residues in the CDR3. Germline V CDR1 and CDR2: SGHDT, YYEEEE. The sequenced CDR3 bases are TGTGCCAGCAGCTTGGGCAGGGTGTACGAG. This sequence encodes CASSLGRVYE. The full CDR3 protein reads CASSLGRVYEQYF.

This clone was counted ten times or more. Read data end 3 residues before the CDR3 end; the end is taken from the germline J gene. The J gene is TRBJ2-2, the V gene TRBV30; a possible D gene is TRBD2 (6 bases). V lost 0 bases, J lost 3 bases, and 14 bases lay in between. This CDR3 is built from 16 residues. CDR1 is GTSNPN and CDR2 is SVGIG in the germline V gene (reference sequence). The sequenced part of the CDR3 DNA is TGTGCCTGGAGTGTACGACGGGGGACCGACACCGGGGAG. Translated, it gives CAWSVRRGTDTGE. The whole CDR3 protein reads CAWSVRRGTDTGELFF.

Of note for this clone: Read data end 3 residues before the CDR3 end; the end is taken from the germline J gene. J is TRBJ2-4 and V is TRBV7-2; TRBD1 matches at 7 bases. Germline CDR1 and CDR2: SGHTA and FQGNSA. This CDR3 is 12 amino acids long. CDR3 sequence reads: CASSRQGRGQYF. CDR3 DNA (partial): TGTGCCAGCAGCAGACAGGGCCGGGGT.

As regards this clone: The read comes to an end 3 residues before the CDR3 does, leaving the germline J gene to fill in the end. This chain connects TRBV7-6 to TRBJ1-1, with unresolved D. The CDR3 has 12 residues. Germline assignment: CDR1 SGHVS and CDR2 FNYEAQ. Trimming shortened V by 5 bases and J by 6 bases, and 10 bases separated the two germline ends. The sequenced part of the CDR3 DNA is TGTGCCAGCAGCCCGACTGACTCTGAA. The encoded protein is CASSPTDSE. The CDR3 in full is CASSPTDSEAFF.

This clone was picked up many times. The read finishes 3 residues shy of the CDR3 end, and the germline J gene is used to complete it. The V and J genes are TRBV7-6 and TRBJ2-5; 9 bases map to TRBD2. This CDR3 is built from 16 residues. Unmatched junction bases numbered 13, after V lost 6 bases and J lost 5 bases. The germline V gene has CDR1 SGHVS and CDR2 FNYEAQ. The sequenced CDR3 bases are TGTGCCAGCAGTCCAAGACCGGGACTAGCAGTGGAGACC. It yields the protein CASSPRPGLAVET. The full CDR3 reads CASSPRPGLAVETQYF.